This TCR beta chain derives from a study of blood T cell repertoires in COVID-19. The repertoire was sequenced with immunoSEQ multiplex PCR; TCRdb's copy has only in-frame clones and lacks some. This sample has some 200,000 clones, with around 89% found just once. Germline assignment: CDR1 SGHAT and CDR2 FQNNGV. CDR3 size: 14 residues. Deletions cut 5 bases from V and 6 bases from J, with 17 bases between. Sequencing input: PBMCs or T cells enriched from blood (not recorded which). The chain is built from TRBV11-2 and TRBJ2-7; perhaps TRBD1 as D (6 bases). The clonotype comes from a woman between 18 and 29 years old in a cohort exposed to, infected with or recovered from COVID-19 (not recorded which). CDR3 amino acids: CASSRTFQQGEQYF. The CDR3 coding sequence is TGTGCCAGCAGCAGAACCTTTCAACAGGGCGAGCAGTACTTC.